The 24 T cell receptor beta chains below come from one sample, sequenced in a study of T cell responses to AZD1222 COVID-19 vaccine. The data were produced by immunoSEQ multiplex PCR, yet TCRdb's version contains in-frame clones alone and is incomplete. The sample lists tens of thousands of clones; approximately 81% were seen once. Sample: peripheral blood, taken on day 0 of AZD1222 vaccination. The source of these receptors is an adult in good health.

V usage is TRBV21-1 and J usage is TRBJ1-6. TRBV21-1 is a known pseudogene. The CDR3 contains 16 residues. The chain's CDR3 is CASSSFGPSVNSPLHF. CDR3 nucleotide sequence: TGTGCCAGCAGCAGCTTCGGACCCTCTGTAAATTCACCCCTCCACTTT.

The V call is TRBV24-1, the J call TRBJ2-1, with D uncertain. The V and J ends lost 3 bases and 8 bases respectively, with 7 bases between them. Germline V lookup: CDR1 KGHDR, CDR2 SFDVKD. This CDR3 is 12 amino acids long. CDR3 bases: TGTGCCACCAGTGATGCTGGTGATGAGCAGTTCTTC. Translation gives CATSDAGDEQFF.

This clone is deemed medium-sized (0.01 to 0.1%). The J gene is TRBJ2-7, the V gene TRBV2; 11 bases map to TRBD2. With V trimmed by 2 bases and J by 1 base, 4 bases remained unmatched. The CDR3 contains 16 residues. CDR1 is SNHLY, CDR2 FYNNEI, per germline. The CDR3 here is CASSESPSGGSYEQYF. CDR3 coding DNA: TGTGCCAGCAGTGAATCCCCTAGCGGGGGGTCCTACGAGCAGTACTTC.

The chain uses TRBV4-3 and TRBJ2-3; TRBD2 matches 9 bases. The germline gives CDR1 LGHNA, CDR2 YSLEER. This CDR3 has 17 residues. Trimming at V came to 2 bases and at J to 5 bases, leaving 11 bases not matched to a gene. The CDR3 protein is CASSQQGWAGGRDTQYF. The CDR3 DNA follows: TGCGCCAGCAGCCAACAAGGTTGGGCGGGGGGGCGAGATACGCAGTATTTT.

The chain has TRBV11-3 and TRBJ1-6, with D hard to call. This CDR3 has 13 residues. With 5 bases removed from V and 3 bases from J, the gap between germline ends came to 5 bases. Germline V lookup: CDR1 SGHNT, CDR2 YENEEA. CDR3 loop: CASSQDYNSPLHF. DNA of the CDR3: TGTGCCAGCAGCCAGGACTATAATTCACCCCTCCACTTT.

This chain links TRBV28 with TRBJ1-5, with 8 bases lining up with TRBD1. Germline V gives CDR1 MDHEN, CDR2 SYDVKM. V gave up 3 bases and J gave up 7 bases; unmatched junction bases: 8. The CDR3 is made up of 15 amino acids. The CDR3 reads CASSFETRGRQPQHF. The CDR3, as DNA: TGTGCCAGCAGTTTCGAAACCAGGGGGCGACAGCCCCAGCATTTT.

J is TRBJ1-1 and V is TRBV4-2, with D possibly being TRBD1 (6 bases). Germline V gives CDR1 LGHNA, CDR2 YNFKEQ. V lost 7 bases and J lost 1, with 19 bases in between. The CDR3 is made up of 16 amino acids. The CDR3 nucleotides read TGTGCCAGCACCTCCTCGACCCCGACAGGGAACACTGAAGCTTTCTTT. This codes for CASTSSTPTGNTEAFF.

The gene calls are TRBV29-1 and TRBJ1-2; 9 bases agree with TRBD1. Per germline, CDR1 SQVTM and CDR2 ANQGSEA. V was clipped by 6 bases and J by 8 bases; unmatched bases: 19. The CDR3 is made up of 16 amino acids. The CDR3 nucleotides are TGCAGCGTCCCTACATATGATCGGACAGGGGAAGACGGCTACACCTTC. Translation gives CSVPTYDRTGEDGYTF.

The chain couples TRBV12-3 or TRBV12-4 to TRBJ1-1, with a possible D match to TRBD1 (5 bases). The CDR3 totals 12 residues. Trimming cost V 5 bases and J 9 bases, with 13 bases left between them. CDR3 loop: CASSPEGRQAFF. The CDR3 DNA reads TGTGCCAGCAGTCCAGAGGGACGGCAAGCTTTCTTT.

This rearrangement joins TRBV6-2 or TRBV6-3 to TRBJ2-2; TRBD1 is a possible D gene (6 bases). V dropped 5 bases and J dropped 6 bases, with 16 bases sitting between them. CDR1 and CDR2 (germline): MNHEY, SVGEGT. This CDR3 contains 15 residues. The CDR3 region has the DNA TGTGCCAGCAGTCAGTGGGACACATGGGCCGGGGAGCTGTTTTTT. Amino acid sequence: CASSQWDTWAGELFF.

The CDR3 loop reads CASSLRLTADRHYGYTF. The DNA of the CDR3 is TGCGCCAGCAGCCTTCGCTTGACGGCGGATCGGCACTATGGCTACACCTTC. The chain is built from TRBV5-1 and TRBJ1-2; D remains ambiguous. The CDR3 covers 17 residues. The germline V gene encodes CDR1 SGHRS and CDR2 YFSETQ. Trimming left V 4 bases short and J 3 bases short, with 22 bases between.

This clone appeared a single time. The V call is TRBV7-2, the J call TRBJ2-5; 7 bases agree with TRBD2. CDR3 length equals 14 residues. V shed 1 base, J shed 7 bases, and the junction held 6 bases outside the gene matches. The germline V gene encodes CDR1 SGHTA and CDR2 FQGNSA. CDR3 loop: CASSLESGKATQYF. The CDR3 DNA reads TGTGCCAGCAGCTTAGAGAGCGGGAAGGCGACCCAGTACTTC.

This clone was seen a few times. This chain uses TRBV27 with TRBJ2-2; D is undetermined. This CDR3 is built from 11 residues. CDR1 MNHEY and CDR2 SMNVEV come from the germline V gene (reference sequence). V lost 9 bases to trimming and J lost 10 bases, with 12 bases between them. The CDR3 coding sequence is TGTGCCAGTAAATTTGACATGGAGCTGTTTTTT. Residues: CASKFDMELFF.

The V call is TRBV10-1, the J call TRBJ2-2; TRBD1 matches 7 bases. Germline CDR1 and CDR2: WNHNN and SYGVQD (reference sequence). This CDR3 is built from 14 residues. V trimming: 6 bases; J trimming: 6 bases; junction bases outside the gene matches: 7. The CDR3 sequence: CASRGGVKAGELFF. For the CDR3, the DNA is TGCGCCAGCAGAGGGGGCGTTAAGGCCGGGGAGCTGTTTTTT.

V gene TRBV27 combines with J gene TRBJ2-1; 12 bases map to TRBD2. The CDR3 runs 16 residues. J lost 7 bases, V lost 6 bases, and 10 bases had no gene match. CDR1 is MNHEY, CDR2 SMNVEV, per germline (reference sequence). Written as DNA, the CDR3 is TGTGCCAGCAGCCGACCTAGCGGGGGGGCAAGGAATGAGCAGTTCTTC. This codes for CASSRPSGGARNEQFF.

The chain couples TRBV5-5 to TRBJ2-1; D remains ambiguous. Germline V gene data show CDR1 as SGHKS and CDR2 as YYEKEE (reference sequence). Trimming cost V 4 bases and J 7 bases, with 15 bases left between them. The CDR3 loop spans 14 amino acids. The CDR3 coding sequence is TGTGCCAGCAGCCTCGTAGGGCGCAGTAATGAGCAGTTCTTC. It translates to CASSLVGRSNEQFF.

The rearrangement joins TRBV4-3 to TRBJ2-3; TRBD1 might be the D (5 bases). The V end was cut by 1 base, the J end by 3 bases, with 5 bases between. The CDR3 contains 13 residues. Germline CDR1 LGHNA, CDR2 YSLEER. This CDR3 is CASSQAGTDTQYF. CDR3 bases: TGCGCCAGCAGCCAAGCAGGGACAGATACGCAGTATTTT.

This chain links TRBV14 with TRBJ1-1; 8 nucleotides align to TRBD1. CDR1 is SGHDN and CDR2 is FVKESK in the germline V gene. The CDR3 is 15 residues long. V dropped 4 bases and J dropped 0; count of bases not matched to a gene: 4. The CDR3 DNA follows: TGTGCCAGCAGCCCTGGACAGGGTCTGAACACTGAAGCTTTCTTT. Its translation: CASSPGQGLNTEAFF.

The chain combines TRBV7-2 with TRBJ1-4; possibly TRBD1 for D (5 bases). Trimming stripped 6 bases from V and 8 bases from J, with 16 bases between. Germline lookup yields CDR1 SGHTA and CDR2 FQGNSA. The CDR3 loop spans 14 amino acids. CDR3 protein: CASSPQAPGEKLFF. The CDR3 DNA sequence: TGTGCCAGCAGTCCACAGGCCCCAGGGGAAAAACTGTTTTTT.

This chain links TRBV30 with TRBJ2-6; 12 nucleotides match TRBD1. Germline loops: CDR1 GTSNPN, CDR2 SVGIG (reference sequence). Trimming removed 5 bases from V and 1 base from J; junction bases left unmatched: 6. This CDR3 is built from 17 residues. The CDR3 nucleotides read TGTGCCTGGTACCGGGACAGGGGGCGATCTGGGGCCAACGTCCTGACTTTC. Translation gives CAWYRDRGRSGANVLTF.

The chain has TRBV7-2 and TRBJ1-2; no clear D gene. Looked up from germline, CDR1 is SGHTA and CDR2 is FQGNSA. The CDR3 contains 17 residues. Trimming cost V 1 base and J 2 bases, with 17 bases left between them. CDR3 sequence (DNA): TGTGCCAGCAGCTTAGGATTGTGGGAGCTCGGGAACTATGGCTACACCTTC. It translates to CASSLGLWELGNYGYTF.

In this sample, this clone turned up once. CDR3 sequence: CASSAGQGVGGGGSPLHF. In DNA form, the CDR3 reads TGTGCCAGCAGTGCGGGACAGGGCGTCGGCGGCGGTGGTTCACCCCTCCACTTT. The rearrangement joins TRBV2 to TRBJ1-6; 9 nucleotides agree with TRBD1. Germline assignment: CDR1 SNHLY and CDR2 FYNNEI. The CDR3 has 18 residues. With V trimmed by 4 bases and J by 9 bases, 16 bases remained unmatched. The whole variable domain, filled in from reference TRBV2 and TRBJ1-6, reads EPEVTQTPSHQVTQMGQEVILRCVPISNHLYFYWYRQILGQKVEFLVSFYNNEISEKSEIFDDQFSVERPDGSNFTLKIRSTKLEDSAMYFCASSAGQGVGGGGSPLHFGNGTRLTVT.

V usage is TRBV2 and J usage is TRBJ1-6, with TRBD1 as a possible D gene (6 bases). The germline V gene has CDR1 SNHLY and CDR2 FYNNEI. The CDR3 runs to 13 residues. V was cut by 8 bases and J by 7 bases, with 12 bases left in between. The CDR3 DNA follows: TGTGCCAGCGTGACAGGCGACAATTCACCCCTCCACTTT. Translation: CASVTGDNSPLHF.

The chain employs TRBV5-1 and TRBJ1-2, with D possibly being TRBD1 (6 bases). V was trimmed by 0 bases and J by 4 bases, leaving 13 bases between them. Germline V gene sequence: CDR1 SGHRS, CDR2 YFSETQ. The CDR3 is made up of 15 amino acids. The DNA for the CDR3 is TGCGCCAGCAGCTTGGTGTCAGGGGAGACCTATGGCTACACCTTC. It specifies CASSLVSGETYGYTF.